This T cell receptor beta chain stems from a study of CD8+CD57+ T cells in acquired aplastic anemia. General study points: Any difference that existed in CD8+ Simpson's diversity between patients and controls was not significant. The number of CD8+ CDR3 sequences shared by patients and controls was twenty-nine.

The template used for profiling TCR beta VDJ and CDR3 was genomic DNA. TCRdb itself ran the reads through MiXCR, one entry per CDR3 protein. The data show roughly 290,000 distinct CDR3 sequences, under 65% seen once. Germline V gene data show CDR1 as SGHTA and CDR2 as FQGNSA. The CDR3 has 13 residues. V shed 3 bases and J 8 bases; nucleotides not matched to a gene: 6. This clonotype was recorded once. Antigen unknown. Patients picked for sequencing had shown CD8+CD57+ cell expansion detected by flow cytometry. There were no patients without severe acquired aplastic anemia. Patients were therapy-naive when their blood was sampled.

The gene calls are TRBV7-2 and TRBJ1-1; TRBD1 matches at 7 bases. This TCR was recovered from a human donor with aplastic anemia. What was sequenced was sorted CD4+, CD8+, or CD8+CD57+ T cells (not recorded which) from PBMCs. The CDR3 is CASSFQGGIEAFF. CDR3 coding DNA: TGTGCCAGCAGCTTCCAGGGGGGGATAGAAGCTTTCTTT.